Presented here are 32 T cell receptor beta chains from one specimen sequenced in a study of blood T cell repertoires in COVID-19. Profiling relied on immunoSEQ multiplex PCR, and the TCRdb table lists in-frame clones only, not all of them. Found here are about 220,000 clones, 84% of them singletons; the top ten hold around 20%. The sequencing sample was made of peripheral blood. Source of these receptors: a man aged 30-40 years with active or convalescent COVID-19.

In DNA form, the CDR3 reads TGTGCCACCAGTGGCCGGGACTCCGCCTACAATGAGCAGTTCTTC. Amino acid sequence: CATSGRDSAYNEQFF. The chain links TRBV24-1 to TRBJ2-1; a weak D match, TRBD2 (6 bases). Trimming shortened V by 5 bases and J by 2 bases, and 12 bases separated the two germline ends. The CDR3 spans 15 residues. Germline CDR1 reads KGHDR; CDR2 reads SFDVKD.

V is TRBV12-5 and J is TRBJ1-2; 10 bases align to TRBD1. CDR3 length equals 18 residues. Germline values: CDR1 LGHNT, CDR2 FRNRAP. Unmatched junction bases numbered 13, after V lost 1 base and J lost 5 bases. CDR3 in DNA: TGTGCTAGTGGTTTGGCTACCCCCGGGGACAGGGGACTATATGGCTACACCTTC. Its translation: CASGLATPGDRGLYGYTF.

V usage is TRBV24-1 and J usage is TRBJ2-2; tentative D call: TRBD1 (6 bases). CDR1 and CDR2 (germline): KGHDR, SFDVKD. The CDR3 sequence is 14 residues long. V lost 12 bases to trimming and J lost 0 bases, with 13 bases between them. CDR3 coding DNA: TGTGCCTCATCGGACAGTTCGAACACCGGGGAGCTGTTTTTT. As protein: CASSDSSNTGELFF.

The rearrangement links TRBV11-2 to TRBJ1-1, with D perhaps TRBD1 (6 bases). Trimming took 2 bases from V and 1 from J, leaving 17 bases between them. The CDR3 spans 17 residues. Germline CDR1 SGHAT, CDR2 FQNNGV. DNA for the CDR3: TGTGCCAGCAGCTTATGGACGGCGAGGGGGGGGAACACTGAAGCTTTCTTT. This encodes CASSLWTARGGNTEAFF.

The chain combines TRBV19 with TRBJ2-2; 7 positions match TRBD1. The CDR3 totals 15 residues. V was pared by 8 bases and J by 10 bases, with 16 bases of the junction left unmatched. Germline V gene lookup returns CDR1 LNHDA and CDR2 SQIVND (reference sequence). The CDR3 protein is CASSKEGQARTELFF. CDR3 in DNA: TGTGCCAGTTCGAAGGAAGGACAGGCCCGAACGGAGCTGTTTTTT.

The rearrangement links TRBV4-3 to TRBJ1-4, with D unresolved. Germline CDR1 LGHNA, CDR2 YSLEER. V gave up 2 bases and J gave up 3 bases, with 10 bases separating them. There are 15 residues in the CDR3. The CDR3 here is CASSQIGGSNEKLFF. The CDR3 nucleotides read TGCGCCAGCAGCCAAATAGGCGGGTCTAATGAAAAACTGTTTTTT.

V usage is TRBV5-1 and J usage is TRBJ2-7, with D perhaps TRBD1 (7 bases). The CDR3 length is 15 residues. Trimming shortened V by 3 bases and J by 6 bases, and 19 bases separated the two germline ends. The germline V gene encodes CDR1 SGHRS and CDR2 YFSETQ. CDR3 region: CASSWRAGGTGEQYF. DNA of the CDR3: TGCGCCAGCAGCTGGAGGGCAGGGGGGACGGGCGAGCAGTACTTC. Based on the CDR3 plus reference TRBV5-1 and TRBJ2-7, the full variable domain is KAGVTQTPRYLIKTRGQQVTLSCSPISGHRSVSWYQQTPGQGLQFLFEYFSETQRNKGNFPGRFSGRQFSNSRSEMNVSTLELGDSALYLCASSWRAGGTGEQYFGPGTRLTVT.

V gene TRBV28 combines with J gene TRBJ1-5; possibly TRBD1 for D (6 bases). Germline CDR1 reads MDHEN; CDR2 reads SYDVKM. V dropped 11 bases and J dropped 9 bases, with 26 bases sitting between them. The CDR3 is made up of 15 amino acids. In DNA, the CDR3 is TGTGCCTCCTCGCCCGGGGGGCTCCCAAGGGGGCCCCAGCATTTT. Translating it yields CASSPGGLPRGPQHF.

The rearrangement uses TRBV20-1 and TRBJ1-5; 10 positions agree with TRBD1. V shed 3 bases, J shed 7 bases, and the junction held 6 bases outside the gene matches. Germline-derived CDR1 and CDR2 are DFQATT and SNEGSKA (reference sequence). CDR3 length: 14 residues. CDR3 region: CSASRGTGDQPQHF. The CDR3 bases are TGCAGTGCTAGTCGCGGGACAGGGGACCAGCCCCAGCATTTT.

This clone has only a few counts. The DNA of the CDR3 is TGTGCCAGTAACCACCCCAGAGCAGGGAAGGACTATGGCTACACCTTC. Translating gives CASNHPRAGKDYGYTF. The chain links TRBV19 to TRBJ1-2, with D maybe TRBD1 (5 bases). This CDR3 has 16 amino acids. V was shortened by 7 bases and J by 3 bases, with 21 bases between the two germline ends. Germline values: CDR1 LNHDA, CDR2 SQIVND (reference sequence).

The V call is TRBV18, the J call TRBJ1-1; D perhaps matches TRBD1 (5 bases). Germline CDR1 reads KGHSH; CDR2 reads LQKENI. The CDR3 consists of 15 residues. The V end lost 6 bases, the J end lost 4 bases, and 18 bases lay between the germline ends. CDR3 loop: CASSKPSGLGTEAFF. Here the CDR3 DNA reads TGTGCCAGCTCCAAACCTTCAGGGTTGGGCACTGAAGCTTTCTTT.

The chain employs TRBV7-2 and TRBJ2-7; weak D call: TRBD1 (5 bases). V shed 3 bases and J shed 6 bases, with 12 bases lying between them. The CDR3 has 13 amino acids. Germline CDR1 SGHTA, CDR2 FQGNSA. CDR3 region: CASSLAGLGEQYF. CDR3 DNA sequence: TGTGCCAGCAGCTTGGCAGGGTTAGGCGAGCAGTACTTC. The complete variable domain, with remaining parts taken from reference TRBV7-2 and TRBJ2-7, reads GAGVSQSPSNKVTEKGKDVELRCDPISGHTALYWYRQSLGQGLEFLIYFQGNSAPDKSGLPSDRFSAERTGGSVSTLTIQRTQQEDSAVYLCASSLAGLGEQYFGPGTRLTVT.

Only a few counts were recorded for this clone. The V and J genes are TRBV30 and TRBJ1-5; 8 bases map to TRBD1. The CDR3 has 16 residues. Germline values: CDR1 GTSNPN, CDR2 SVGIG (reference sequence). The trim removed 3 bases at V and 2 bases at J, leaving 9 bases unmatched. The DNA of the CDR3 is TGTGCCTGGAGGGGACAGGAGGGGTACGGCAATCAGCCCCAGCATTTT. This gives the protein CAWRGQEGYGNQPQHF.

The gene calls are TRBV28 and TRBJ2-7; D is perhaps TRBD1 (5 bases). Germline CDR1 and CDR2: MDHEN and SYDVKM. This CDR3 comprises 14 residues. The V and J ends lost 5 bases and 2 bases respectively, with 13 bases between them. CDR3 loop: CASSRQQKPYEQYF. CDR3 bases: TGTGCCAGCAGTCGACAGCAAAAACCCTACGAGCAGTACTTC.

This chain joins TRBV24-1 and TRBJ2-1; TRBD2 might be the D (6 bases). Germline V gene data show CDR1 as KGHDR and CDR2 as SFDVKD. The V end was cut by 3 bases, the J end by 4 bases, with 15 bases between. The CDR3 runs to 16 residues. CDR3 sequence: CATSDPGLADYNEQFF. The CDR3 DNA is TGTGCCACCAGTGATCCCGGGTTAGCGGATTACAATGAGCAGTTCTTC.

This chain links TRBV28 with TRBJ1-1; perhaps TRBD1 as D (5 bases). Trimming left V 7 bases short and J 10 bases short, with 22 bases between. The CDR3 loop spans 14 amino acids. From germline, CDR1 is MDHEN and CDR2 SYDVKM. The chain's CDR3 is CASTVAGNDWGAFF. CDR3 sequence (DNA): TGTGCCAGCACGGTGGCAGGGAACGACTGGGGAGCTTTCTTT.

This clone was recorded once. This sequence joins TRBV7-9 and TRBJ2-7; D might be TRBD1 (5 bases). Germline V gives CDR1 SEHNR, CDR2 FQNEAQ (reference sequence). The germline V and J ends were trimmed by 3 bases and 5 bases, with 8 bases remaining between them. This CDR3 contains 12 residues. The CDR3 spells CASSFGADEQYF. The CDR3 nucleotides read TGTGCCAGCAGCTTTGGGGCCGACGAGCAGTACTTC.

The genes are TRBV6-5 and TRBJ2-5; no firm D call. Germline V gene sequence: CDR1 MNHEY, CDR2 SVGAGI. V shed 7 bases and J shed 2 bases, with 17 bases lying between them. There are 15 residues in the CDR3. The CDR3 coding sequence is TGTGCCAGCACCCCCTTGGGCCTTACACAAGAGACCCAGTACTTC. Its protein is CASTPLGLTQETQYF.

The chain combines TRBV3-1 (or the pseudogene TRBV3-2) with TRBJ2-7, with 10 bases that match TRBD1. From germline, CDR1 is LGHDT and CDR2 YNNKEL (reference sequence). Germline trimming cut 4 bases from V and 2 bases from J; bases unmatched to any gene: 11. The CDR3 contains 17 residues. This CDR3 reads CASSPLEGQGRPYEQYF. The CDR3 DNA sequence: TGTGCCAGCAGCCCTCTGGAGGGACAGGGGAGACCCTACGAGCAGTACTTC.

The chain has TRBV11-2 and TRBJ1-3, with D possibly matching TRBD1 (6 bases). Germline V lookup: CDR1 SGHAT, CDR2 FQNNGV. The CDR3 contains 18 residues. V shed 4 bases and J shed 0 bases, with 19 bases lying between them. The CDR3 reads CASSSRETGPYSGNTIYF. CDR3 coding DNA: TGTGCCAGCAGCTCCCGGGAAACAGGGCCCTACTCTGGAAACACCATATATTTT. Using reference TRBV11-2 and TRBJ1-3 for the parts outside the CDR3, the full variable domain is EAGVAQSPRYKIIEKRQSVAFWCNPISGHATLYWYQQILGQGPKLLIQFQNNGVVDDSQLPKDRFSAERLKGVDSTLKIQPAKLEDSAVYLCASSSRETGPYSGNTIYFGEGSWLTVV.

CDR3 amino acids: CASRMGASLREQYF. DNA for the CDR3: TGTGCCAGCAGAATGGGGGCCTCCTTAAGGGAGCAGTACTTC. V gene TRBV11-2 combines with J gene TRBJ2-7, with a weak D call TRBD1 (6 bases). There are 14 residues in the CDR3. The germline gives CDR1 SGHAT, CDR2 FQNNGV. Trimming pared 6 bases from V and 7 bases from J, leaving 19 bases between.

The genes are TRBV5-1 and TRBJ2-7; 9 bases map to TRBD2. Trimming at V came to 3 bases and at J to 3 bases, leaving 7 bases not matched to a gene. There are 15 residues in the CDR3. Looked up from germline, CDR1 is SGHRS and CDR2 is YFSETQ. CDR3 coding DNA: TGCGCCAGCAGCTCCACCGGGACTAGCATCTACGAGCAGTACTTC. It encodes CASSSTGTSIYEQYF.

The V gene is TRBV7-9, the J gene TRBJ2-5, with 10 bases lining up with TRBD2. CDR3 size: 15 residues. CDR1 and CDR2 (germline): SEHNR, FQNEAQ (reference sequence). V lost 5 bases and J lost 5; bases outside the gene matches: 8. The CDR3: CASSPPLAGVETQYF. In DNA form, the CDR3 reads TGTGCCAGCAGCCCCCCCCTAGCGGGGGTTGAGACCCAGTACTTC.

This clone was detected a few times. The chain couples TRBV25-1 to TRBJ2-1; D gene uncertain. Trimming removed 1 base at V and 4 bases at J, with 11 bases between. This CDR3 is 15 amino acids long. Per the germline V gene, CDR1 is MGHDK and CDR2 is SYGVNS. CDR3 sequence (DNA): TGTGCCAGCAGTGAATCCAGCGTGACGTACAATGAGCAGTTCTTC. Translated: CASSESSVTYNEQFF. The full variable domain, completed using reference TRBV25-1 and TRBJ2-1, is EADIYQTPRYLVIGTGKKITLECSQTMGHDKMYWYQQDPGMELHLIHYSYGVNSTEKGDLSSESTVSRIRTEHFPLTLESARPSHTSQYLCASSESSVTYNEQFFGPGTRLTVL.

The chain has TRBV4-1 and TRBJ2-5, with 7 bases lining up with TRBD2. The CDR3 has 16 amino acids. The germline gives CDR1 MGHRA, CDR2 YSYEKL. V shed 5 bases and J 0 bases; nucleotides not matched to a gene: 9. DNA of the CDR3: TGCGCCAGCAGCGTTGAAGCGGGATCCTACCAAGAGACCCAGTACTTC. Amino acid sequence: CASSVEAGSYQETQYF.

The rearrangement joins TRBV5-1 to TRBJ1-2; weak D call: TRBD1 (6 bases). V was pared by 2 bases and J by 6 bases, with 11 bases between. Per germline, CDR1 SGHRS and CDR2 YFSETQ. This CDR3 region has 13 residues. The CDR3 DNA reads as TGCGCCAGCAGCTTCCAAACAGGGAATGGCTACACCTTC. Its translation is CASSFQTGNGYTF.

The rearrangement uses TRBV5-3 and TRBJ1-5; D uncertain. TRBV5-3 is treated as an ORF (open reading frame) with a function not yet certain. V was clipped by 1 base and J by 4 bases, with 12 bases between them. CDR3 length: 15 amino acids. Here the CDR3 reads CARSLSVARNQPQHF. The CDR3 nucleotides read TGTGCCAGAAGCTTGAGTGTGGCCCGTAATCAGCCCCAGCATTTT.

The V gene is TRBV5-1, the J gene TRBJ1-2, with TRBD1 matching 7 bases. The V gene's germline CDR1 is SGHRS and CDR2 YFSETQ. Losses at the gene ends were 3 bases for V and 5 bases for J; bases not matched to a gene: 10. The CDR3 sequence is 15 residues long. The chain's CDR3 is CASSSQGPIGYGYTF. The CDR3 coding sequence is TGCGCCAGCAGCTCACAGGGGCCGATCGGTTATGGCTACACCTTC.

The chain couples TRBV6-6 to TRBJ2-1, with TRBD2 identical over 9 bases. V was clipped by 2 bases and J by 7 bases; unmatched bases: 9. CDR1 MNHNY and CDR2 SVGAGI come from the germline V gene (reference sequence). There are 16 residues in the CDR3. CDR3 residues: CASSYGGGRAGNEQFF. The CDR3 nucleotides read TGTGCCAGCAGTTACGGTGGCGGGAGGGCCGGGAATGAGCAGTTCTTC.

The chain couples TRBV19 to TRBJ1-3; TRBD1 aligns across 7 bases. The length of the CDR3 is 15 residues. With 6 bases clipped from V and 0 bases from J, the junction kept 5 bases outside the gene matches. Germline values: CDR1 LNHDA, CDR2 SQIVND (reference sequence). The CDR3 loop is CASRTGATSGNTIYF. The DNA of the CDR3 is TGTGCCAGTAGAACAGGGGCTACCTCTGGAAACACCATATATTTT.

The V and J genes are TRBV4-1 and TRBJ2-7; TRBD2 agrees at 13 bases. Germline-derived CDR1 and CDR2 are MGHRA and YSYEKL. V was pared by 1 base and J by 7 bases, with 7 bases of the junction left unmatched. The CDR3 has 16 amino acids. In nucleotides, the CDR3 is TGCGCCAGCAGCCAAGGGACTAGCGGGGGTTTGGGGGAGCAGTACTTC. Translated: CASSQGTSGGLGEQYF.

The gene calls are TRBV11-1 and TRBJ2-3; 8 bases map to TRBD2. CDR3 length: 14 amino acids. Germline values: CDR1 SGHAT, CDR2 FQDESV (reference sequence). V shed 5 bases, J shed 4 bases, and the junction held 5 bases outside the gene matches. In nucleotides, the CDR3 is TGTGCCAGCAGCCACGGGGGGGCCCCAGATACGCAGTATTTT. It yields the protein CASSHGGAPDTQYF.